This entry concerns a single T cell receptor beta chain. This clone was seen more than once but under ten times. Its binding antigen is unknown. No quality values exist for individual bases; no much larger clone is one base distant. The germline V gene encodes CDR1 MNHEY and CDR2 SMNVEV (reference sequence). Taken from cysteine to phenylalanine, the CDR3 has 14 residues. This entry keeps only the CDR3 DNA: 42 bases, framed from base 1. V loses 0 bases at its end and J loses 4 bases; junction bases beyond the gene matches: 0. This specimen comes from a study of shared clonotypes between healthy human individuals (dated by TCRdb to about 2020). Background for the entire study: The cohort included three men and a couple of women between 18 and 49 years of age. Per donor, three plates each were used for CD4 naive and CD4 memory, two for CD8 naive, and one for CD8 memory. Per donor, leukapheresis produced somewhere between about 0.94 and 9.5 billion PBMCs. Blood TCR repertoires of four to six healthy adults were deeply sequenced to estimate repertoire size and the extent of clonotype sharing between individuals. To increase sequencing depth and limit assay-specific biases, different laboratories used diverse techniques to prepare libraries and sequence TCR repertoires.

CD8 naive samples were obtained by positive selection for CCR7 among CD45RO-negative cells, yielding a CD45RA+CCR7+ population from which TemRA cells were excluded. Healthy HIV-negative adults with no recently reported acute infections or vaccinations were included as donors. All donors were Caucasian adults living in Nashville, Tennessee, USA. After blood collection by leukapheresis, PBMCs were isolated using Ficoll-Histopaque density gradient centrifugation and then cryopreserved in the vapor phase of liquid nitrogen. Purity and quantity of every magnetically sorted T cell population were checked by analytical flow cytometry. Genomic DNA was isolated from every sorted fraction and measured by UV absorbance on a Nanodrop 2000c. Using the deep immunoSEQ assay, multiplex PCR amplified TCR CDR3 regions from genomic DNA. Genomic DNA extracted from each cell subset was distributed evenly over all wells of several immunoSEQ 96-well plates, and each plate served as one replicate. Each replicate PCR for sorted subsets received approximately 200 ng genomic DNA, equal to roughly 33,000 T cell genomes. The purified libraries were quantified using a Qubit 3.0 fluorometer, sized with a Bioanalyzer 2100, and then quantified again using the KAPA Library Quantification kit. Every immunoSEQ 96-well plate was sequenced on a dedicated single-read 150-cycle Illumina NextSeq 550 flow cell. The study's processing was this. Because the immunoSEQ output included only junctional sequences and no quality scores, the filtering could not be the same as the filtering used for full-length reads. To assign V/J genes and CDR3, sequences were annotated against IMGT germline references using PyIR, a Python wrapper for IgBLAST v1.9. Any read was removed if the V/J assignment was weak (E-value above 1e-6), the CDR3 was missing, or the read contained stop codons, out-of-frame junctions, or ambiguous translated residues. A V3J clonotype was defined by an identical inferred V gene, J gene, and CDR3 amino acid sequence. Percentage overlap between repertoires was computed as shared unique clonotypes divided by the size of the smaller repertoire. Three approaches were used to assess repertoire richness: RTK rarefaction, the Chao1 estimator, and Recon v2.1 estimates of unobserved clonotypes. Generation probabilities for all TCRbeta clonotypes obtained by the gDNA method from several donors were computed using OLGA. The table was pulled from immuneACCESS by TCRdb, which kept in-frame rearrangements only. Such tables lose some clones; where checked, under half of the loss comes from unresolved V genes, and the rest has no known cause. The V and J calls and the clone size are those of that table, but D and trimming were determined from the DNA. The sample data list about 2 million clones, and about 95% of these were observed just once. Around 1.1% of the sample is taken by the ten largest.

Summary of the overall study and its limitations: Sampling was restricted to blood, and TCR repertoires in tissues likely differ from the TCR repertoires found in blood. Pairwise subsampling indicated that sequencing depth was expected to affect the degree of clonotype sharing among donors. Larger estimated clonotype richness was generally found for naive subsets than for memory subsets. About 5% of naive CD4, approximately 3.7% of naive CD8, about 2.4% of memory CD4, and 0.4% of memory CD8 clonotypes were shared across several donors. Because the study included a small number of donors, the genetic and exposure-history diversity represented was limited. Even with the large sequencing depth, rarefaction of the sorted-subset datasets indicated that sequencing was incomplete. Higher generation probabilities were observed for clonotypes shared by all four sorted-subset donors than for non-shared clonotypes.

The chain uses TRBV27 and TRBJ1-1; 9 bases in the middle match TRBD1. Sequencing was done on a sample of naive CD8+ T cells sorted from blood. Sample cell subset or site, as interpreted from the label and publication: CD45RA+CCR7+. The clonotype was recovered from a man younger than 35 in good health. The CDR3 reads CASSLSQGATEAFF. The DNA sequence reads TGTGCCAGCAGTTTATCACAGGGGGCCACTGAAGCTTTCTTT.